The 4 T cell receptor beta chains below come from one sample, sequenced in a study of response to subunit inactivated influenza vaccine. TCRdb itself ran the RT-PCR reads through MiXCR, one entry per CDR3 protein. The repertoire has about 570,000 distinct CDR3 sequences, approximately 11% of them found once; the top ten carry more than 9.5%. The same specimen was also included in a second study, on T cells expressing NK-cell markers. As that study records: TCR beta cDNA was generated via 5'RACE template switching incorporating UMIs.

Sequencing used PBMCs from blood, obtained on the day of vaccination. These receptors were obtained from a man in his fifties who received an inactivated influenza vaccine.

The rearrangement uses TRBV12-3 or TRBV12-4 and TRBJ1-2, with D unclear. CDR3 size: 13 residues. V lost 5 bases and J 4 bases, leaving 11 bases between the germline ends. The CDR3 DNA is TGTGCCAGCAGTCCGACCAGGAGCTATGGCTACACCTTC. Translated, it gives CASSPTRSYGYTF.

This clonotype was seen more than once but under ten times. CDR3 in amino acids: CSVGLGSTYNEQFF. The CDR3 DNA reads TGCAGCGTTGGCCTCGGCAGCACCTACAATGAGCAGTTCTTC. J is TRBJ2-1 and V is TRBV29-1; D is unclear. Germline values: CDR1 SQVTM, CDR2 ANQGSEA. Trimming left V 4 bases short and J 2 bases short, with 12 bases between. This CDR3 has 14 residues.

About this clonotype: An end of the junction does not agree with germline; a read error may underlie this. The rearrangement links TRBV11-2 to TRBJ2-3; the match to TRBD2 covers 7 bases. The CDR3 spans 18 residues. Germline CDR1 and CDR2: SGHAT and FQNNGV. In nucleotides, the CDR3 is TGTGCCAGCACCTTATATAGGGGCGGGAGTCGACCAACAGATACGCAGTATTTT. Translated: CASTLYRGGSRPTDTQYF.

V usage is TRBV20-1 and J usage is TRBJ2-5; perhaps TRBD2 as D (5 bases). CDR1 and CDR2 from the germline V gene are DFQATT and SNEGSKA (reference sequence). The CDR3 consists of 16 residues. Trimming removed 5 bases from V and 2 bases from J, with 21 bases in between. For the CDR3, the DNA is TGCAGTGCTGCCCCCATCGAGGGCTTGGGGCAAGAGACCCAGTACTTC. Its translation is CSAAPIEGLGQETQYF.